This entry lists 27 T cell receptor beta chains sequenced from one sample in a study of blood T cell repertoires in COVID-19. The assay was immunoSEQ multiplex PCR, and TCRdb's table has in-frame clones only and misses some. This repertoire shows about 80,000 clones, 87% found once; its top ten account for 8.3%. Sequencing input: peripheral blood. All receptors derive from a man aged 25 to 45 with acute or convalescent COVID-19.

This chain links TRBV2 with TRBJ2-5; 7 bases map to TRBD1. This CDR3 has 15 residues. The germline CDR1 and CDR2 sequences are SNHLY and FYNNEI. The junction had 7 bases not matched to a gene; V was cut back by 5 bases and J by 1 base. CDR3 nucleotides: TGTGCCAGCAGTTCTAACAGGGGCCCCCAAGAGACCCAGTACTTC. Translation: CASSSNRGPQETQYF.

The chain combines TRBV18 with TRBJ2-1; D may be TRBD1 (5 bases). CDR3 size: 14 residues. Germline CDR1 is KGHSH and CDR2 is LQKENI. Trimming took 6 bases from V and 8 from J, leaving 17 bases between them. CDR3: CASSPGAGWDEQFF. The CDR3 region has the DNA TGTGCCAGCTCCCCCGGTGCAGGGTGGGATGAGCAGTTCTTC.

CDR3 in DNA: TGTGCCAGCAGTTCCTCCGTCGGTACAGATACGCAGTATTTT. Residues: CASSSSVGTDTQYF. This rearrangement joins TRBV28 to TRBJ2-3, with no clear D. The length of the CDR3 is 14 residues. Germline assignment: CDR1 MDHEN and CDR2 SYDVKM. V lost 4 bases and J lost 3, with 11 bases in between.

The chain links TRBV19 to TRBJ2-7, with 8 bases fitting TRBD2. Unmatched junction bases numbered 5, after V lost 3 bases and J lost 7 bases. Germline CDR1 LNHDA, CDR2 SQIVND (reference sequence). This CDR3 has 13 residues. The CDR3, as DNA: TGTGCCAGTAGTATGACGGGGGGGATGGAGCAGTACTTC. Translation: CASSMTGGMEQYF.

This clone has a handful of counts. The chain has TRBV2 and TRBJ2-7, with D tentatively TRBD2 (6 bases). CDR3 size: 16 residues. V gave up 6 bases and J gave up 1 base, with 19 bases separating them. Germline V CDR1 and CDR2: SNHLY, FYNNEI. CDR3 residues: CASSYPLLGGSYEQYF. The DNA of the CDR3 is TGTGCCAGCAGCTACCCTTTACTAGGAGGGTCCTACGAGCAGTACTTC. Variable domain in full (rest from reference TRBV2 and TRBJ2-7): EPEVTQTPSHQVTQMGQEVILRCVPISNHLYFYWYRQILGQKVEFLVSFYNNEISEKSEIFDDQFSVERPDGSNFTLKIRSTKLEDSAMYFCASSYPLLGGSYEQYFGPGTRLTVT.

This clone was seen only a few times. The gene calls are TRBV5-1 and TRBJ1-1, with a possible D match to TRBD1 (5 bases). This CDR3 region has 13 residues. Germline-derived CDR1 and CDR2 are SGHRS and YFSETQ. The germline V and J ends were trimmed by 5 bases and 0 bases, with 8 bases remaining between them. The CDR3 region is CASSVRVNTEAFF. The DNA of the CDR3 is TGCGCCAGCAGTGTCAGGGTGAACACTGAAGCTTTCTTT.

V usage is TRBV9 and J usage is TRBJ2-1; 10 bases match TRBD2. This CDR3 comprises 16 residues. The germline V gene encodes CDR1 SGDLS and CDR2 YYNGEE. Trimming cost V 3 bases and J 4 bases; bases outside gene matches: 7. The CDR3 reads CASSGTSGITYNEQFF. The CDR3 region has the DNA TGTGCCAGCAGCGGGACTAGCGGAATAACGTACAATGAGCAGTTCTTC. The complete variable domain, with remaining parts taken from reference TRBV9 and TRBJ2-1, reads DSGVTQTPKHLITATGQRVTLRCSPRSGDLSVYWYQQSLDQGLQFLIQYYNGEERAKGNILERFSAQQFPDLHSELNLSSLELGDSALYFCASSGTSGITYNEQFFGPGTRLTVL.

The chain joins TRBV3-1 (or the pseudogene TRBV3-2) to TRBJ2-5; TRBD2 agrees at 7 bases. J was trimmed by 5 bases and V by 0 bases; bases with no gene match: 6. CDR3 length: 15 residues. The germline V gene has CDR1 LGHDT and CDR2 YNNKEL (reference sequence). This CDR3 reads CASSQEGLVLETQYF. Here the CDR3 DNA reads TGTGCCAGCAGCCAAGAAGGACTAGTCCTGGAGACCCAGTACTTC.

The chain uses TRBV7-8 and TRBJ2-3; D gene uncertain. Germline V gene lookup returns CDR1 SGHVS and CDR2 FQNEAQ. This CDR3 contains 16 residues. Trimming took off 5 bases at V and 0 bases at J, with 15 bases between the two ends. CDR3 coding DNA: TGTGCCAGCAGCCCGTCGCTAGAAACTAGCACAGATACGCAGTATTTT. Its protein is CASSPSLETSTDTQYF.

This rearrangement joins TRBV6-4 to TRBJ1-4; 10 bases agree with TRBD1. Germline loops: CDR1 MRHNA, CDR2 SNTAGT. The CDR3 covers 15 residues. V trimming: 6 bases; J trimming: 11 bases; junction bases outside the gene matches: 12. CDR3 in DNA: TGTGCCAGCAGAGCATCCGGGACAGGGGCCGCGAAACTGTTTTTT. Translated: CASRASGTGAAKLFF.

V is TRBV18 and J is TRBJ2-2, with 8 bases identical to TRBD1. Unmatched junction bases numbered 5, after V lost 3 bases and J lost 5 bases. Germline V lookup: CDR1 KGHSH, CDR2 LQKENI. The CDR3 extends over 15 amino acids. The CDR3 spells CASSPPDRGTGELFF. The CDR3 DNA is TGTGCCAGCTCACCTCCCGACAGGGGTACCGGGGAGCTGTTTTTT.

The genes are TRBV24-1 and TRBJ2-5, with D tentatively TRBD2 (6 bases). The V gene lost 5 bases and the J gene lost 3 bases, with 9 bases spanning the gap. Germline lookup yields CDR1 KGHDR and CDR2 SFDVKD. This CDR3 is 13 amino acids long. DNA for the CDR3: TGTGCCACCAGTGCAGCGGGCAAAGAGACCCAGTACTTC. Its protein product is CATSAAGKETQYF.

The V and J genes are TRBV10-3 and TRBJ1-1; 7 nucleotides agree with TRBD1. This CDR3 is 17 amino acids long. Germline CDR1 reads ENHRY; CDR2 reads SYGVKD. Unmatched junction bases numbered 12, after V lost 4 bases and J lost 1 base. The CDR3: CAISGRQGLLANTEAFF. The CDR3 bases are TGTGCCATCAGTGGTAGACAGGGCTTATTAGCGAACACTGAAGCTTTCTTT.

CDR3 nucleotides: TGTGCCAGCAGCTTAGATTTCAGGGACGAGCAGTACTTC. It is translated as CASSLDFRDEQYF. The rearrangement links TRBV11-2 to TRBJ2-7; D might be TRBD1 (5 bases). The CDR3 loop spans 13 amino acids. Trimming took off 0 bases at V and 5 bases at J, with 8 bases between the two ends. CDR1 and CDR2 (germline): SGHAT, FQNNGV. The variable domain in full, with the rest retrieved from reference TRBV11-2 and TRBJ2-7, is EAGVAQSPRYKIIEKRQSVAFWCNPISGHATLYWYQQILGQGPKLLIQFQNNGVVDDSQLPKDRFSAERLKGVDSTLKIQPAKLEDSAVYLCASSLDFRDEQYFGPGTRLTVT.

This clone was detected once. The V call is TRBV5-4, the J call TRBJ2-5; no definite D call. CDR1 is SGHNT and CDR2 is YYREEE in the germline V gene (reference sequence). This CDR3 has 15 residues. Trimming took 0 bases from V and 4 from J, leaving 13 bases between them. CDR3 nucleotide sequence: TGTGCCAGCAGCTTGGACTGGAATAGGAGAGAGACCCAGTACTTC. This gives the protein CASSLDWNRRETQYF. The whole variable domain, filled in from reference TRBV5-4 and TRBJ2-5, reads ETGVTQSPTHLIKTRGQQVTLRCSSQSGHNTVSWYQQALGQGPQFIFQYYREEENGRGNFPPRFSGLQFPNYSSELNVNALELDDSALYLCASSLDWNRRETQYFGPGTRLLVL.

The chain carries TRBV15 and TRBJ2-3, with TRBD1 matching 10 bases. V was clipped by 4 bases and J by 0 bases; unmatched bases: 7. Germline CDR1 reads LNHNV; CDR2 reads YYDKDF (reference sequence). The CDR3 covers 17 residues. The chain's CDR3 is CATSITPGQGSTDTQYF. In DNA, the CDR3 is TGTGCCACCAGCATAACGCCGGGACAGGGGAGCACAGATACGCAGTATTTT.

This chain links TRBV9 with TRBJ2-5; 14 nucleotides align to TRBD2. The CDR3 is 17 amino acids. V dropped 1 base and J dropped 0; count of bases not matched to a gene: 2. The germline gives CDR1 SGDLS, CDR2 YYNGEE. This CDR3 reads CASSVPTSGRDQETQYF. The DNA for the CDR3 is TGTGCCAGCAGCGTACCGACTAGCGGGAGGGACCAAGAGACCCAGTACTTC. The full variable domain, rest sourced from reference TRBV9 and TRBJ2-5, is DSGVTQTPKHLITATGQRVTLRCSPRSGDLSVYWYQQSLDQGLQFLIQYYNGEERAKGNILERFSAQQFPDLHSELNLSSLELGDSALYFCASSVPTSGRDQETQYFGPGTRLLVL.

The rearrangement uses TRBV4-3 and TRBJ2-3; tentative D call: TRBD2 (5 bases). Germline assignment: CDR1 LGHNA and CDR2 YSLEER. V lost 0 bases, J lost 4 bases, and 11 bases lay in between. This CDR3 has 15 amino acids. The CDR3 nucleotides read TGCGCCAGCAGCCAAGAATGGAGGAACGCAGATACGCAGTATTTT. This encodes CASSQEWRNADTQYF.

The V and J genes are TRBV11-2 and TRBJ2-7; no firm D call. The CDR3 runs to 13 residues. Germline V CDR1 and CDR2: SGHAT, FQNNGV. The V gene lost 4 bases and the J gene lost 0 bases, with 7 bases spanning the gap. CDR3 DNA: TGTGCCAGCAGCTCATTGTCCTCCTACGAGCAGTACTTC. Amino acid sequence: CASSSLSSYEQYF.

V and J are TRBV28 and TRBJ1-2; a weak D match, TRBD1 (6 bases). Germline V gene data show CDR1 as MDHEN and CDR2 as SYDVKM. The CDR3 length is 16 residues. Trimming left V 3 bases short and J 4 bases short, with 18 bases between. CDR3 DNA sequence: TGTGCCAGCAGTTTCAAGACAGGCCCCCTCCTCTATGGCTACACCTTC. The encoded protein is CASSFKTGPLLYGYTF.

The rearrangement links TRBV3-1 (or the pseudogene TRBV3-2) to TRBJ2-1, with 10 bases that match TRBD2. V shed 6 bases and J 7 bases; nucleotides not matched to a gene: 9. The CDR3 contains 15 residues. Germline-derived CDR1 and CDR2 are LGHDT and YNNKEL (reference sequence). As DNA, the CDR3 is TGTGCCAGCAGGGGTGGGAGCGGGAGGGCGAATGAGCAGTTCTTC. This translates into CASRGGSGRANEQFF.

Written as DNA, the CDR3 is TGTGCCAGCAGTTTGTGGGCAGTCAGGGACACTGAAGCTTTCTTT. Amino acid sequence: CASSLWAVRDTEAFF. This chain joins TRBV28 and TRBJ1-1, with D tentatively TRBD1 (5 bases). The germline CDR1 and CDR2 sequences are MDHEN and SYDVKM. This CDR3 spans 15 amino acids. Trimming stripped 3 bases from V and 3 bases from J, with 14 bases between. Drawing the rest from reference TRBV28 and TRBJ1-1, the complete variable domain is DVKVTQSSRYLVKRTGEKVFLECVQDMDHENMFWYRQDPGLGLRLIYFSYDVKMKEKGDIPEGYSVSREKKERFSLILESASTNQTSMYLCASSLWAVRDTEAFFGQGTRLTVV.

The chain recombines TRBV4-2 with TRBJ2-2, with D possibly TRBD2 on 6 matching bases. CDR3 length: 15 amino acids. With 2 bases removed from V and 3 bases from J, the gap between germline ends came to 10 bases. Per germline, CDR1 LGHNA and CDR2 YNFKEQ. CDR3 sequence (DNA): TGTGCCAGCAGCCAAAATAGCGGCGACACCGGGGAGCTGTTTTTT. It codes for CASSQNSGDTGELFF.

The chain is built from TRBV30 and TRBJ1-2; 8 bases line up with TRBD1. Germline V lookup: CDR1 GTSNPN, CDR2 SVGIG (reference sequence). The V gene end was trimmed by 4 bases and the J gene end by 4 bases; junction bases not matched to a gene: 8. This CDR3 spans 14 amino acids. The DNA for the CDR3 is TGTGCCTGGACATCCGGGACAGGAGCCTATGGCTACACCTTC. It encodes CAWTSGTGAYGYTF.

The rearrangement uses TRBV6-5 and TRBJ2-1; 10 bases are shared with TRBD2. The V gene's germline CDR1 is MNHEY and CDR2 SVGAGI. This CDR3 has 15 amino acids. Losses at the gene ends were 6 bases for V and 2 bases for J; bases not matched to a gene: 4. CDR3: CASRRTSGTYNEQFF. CDR3 DNA: TGTGCCAGCAGAAGGACTAGCGGAACCTACAATGAGCAGTTCTTC.

This chain joins TRBV4-1 and TRBJ2-5; TRBD2 is a possible D gene (6 bases). From germline, CDR1 is MGHRA and CDR2 YSYEKL. This CDR3 spans 16 amino acids. Trimming shortened V by 0 bases and J by 5 bases, and 16 bases separated the two germline ends. The CDR3 DNA follows: TGCGCCAGCAGCCAAGAGGAGGGTAGGATGGGGGAGACCCAGTACTTC. Amino acids: CASSQEEGRMGETQYF.

The chain combines TRBV5-6 with TRBJ1-4; D is uncertain. The CDR3 is 15 residues long. Germline CDR1 reads SGHDT; CDR2 reads YYEEEE. Trimming took 1 base from V and 4 from J, leaving 11 bases between them. CDR3 in DNA: TGTGCCAGCAGCTTGCTAGGATCGGGTAATGAAAAACTGTTTTTT. Protein: CASSLLGSGNEKLFF.